A single sample gave rise to the 28 T cell receptor beta chains below, sequenced in a study of metastatic and nonmetastatic thyroid tumors. Using MiXCR, TCRdb re-called clones from the PCR reads. In the table there are some 45,000 clones, roughly 16% of which are singletons. All patients were treatment-naive before thyroid surgery. The specimen sequenced was blood. The receptors were sampled from a female donor with papillary thyroid cancer or a benign thyroid nodule (not recorded which). Some clones in this sample may be carry-over from other donors' samples.

This clone was counted many times. V and J are TRBV27 and TRBJ1-2; TRBD1 matches 7 bases. V lost 8 bases, J lost 6 bases, and 9 bases stayed unmatched. The germline CDR1 and CDR2 sequences are MNHEY and SMNVEV (reference sequence). The CDR3 has 13 residues. The CDR3 spells CASARGAAHGYTF. The CDR3, as DNA: TGTGCCAGCGCCAGGGGGGCAGCCCATGGCTACACCTTC.

The rearrangement joins TRBV9 to TRBJ2-2, with unresolved D. V was pared by 4 bases and J by 0 bases, with 7 bases between. The CDR3 covers 14 residues. Germline CDR1 reads SGDLS; CDR2 reads YYNGEE. DNA of the CDR3: TGTGCCAGCAGCAGAGCCACGAACACCGGGGAGCTGTTTTTT. Translated, it gives CASSRATNTGELFF.

The sample holds a few counts of this clone. The V gene is TRBV28, the J gene TRBJ1-5, with D uncertain. Trimming cost V 3 bases and J 2 bases, with 17 bases left between them. The germline CDR1 and CDR2 sequences are MDHEN and SYDVKM. The length of the CDR3 is 17 residues. CDR3 sequence (DNA): TGTGCCAGCAGTTTTTCAGTCGAGAGAGTTGGCAATCAGCCCCAGCATTTT. Translated, it gives CASSFSVERVGNQPQHF.

This clone turned up a few times. V gene TRBV6-1 combines with J gene TRBJ2-5; 11 nucleotides align to TRBD1. This CDR3 has 15 residues. V shed 6 bases, J shed 5 bases, and the junction held 8 bases outside the gene matches. The germline V gene encodes CDR1 MNHNS and CDR2 SASEGT. CDR3 in DNA: TGTGCCAGCAGCCCGGACAGGGGGCGCCGGGAGACCCAGTACTTC. Encoded protein: CASSPDRGRRETQYF.

This clone was recorded many times. The chain combines TRBV5-1 with TRBJ2-3; D is unclear. V lost 2 bases and J 2 bases, leaving 12 bases between the germline ends. This CDR3 has 15 residues. CDR1 and CDR2 from the germline V gene are SGHRS and YFSETQ. CDR3 nucleotide sequence: TGCGCCAGCAGCTTACAGAACCCACTCACAGATACGCAGTATTTT. It translates to CASSLQNPLTDTQYF.

This clone was detected many times. V is TRBV10-2 and J is TRBJ2-3; 12 nucleotides match TRBD1. V was clipped by 6 bases and J by 4 bases; unmatched bases: 5. The CDR3 runs to 15 residues. Germline values: CDR1 WSHSY, CDR2 SAAADI. The CDR3, as DNA: TGCGCCAGCAGCGCGGGACAGGGGGCGGCAGATACGCAGTATTTT. It specifies CASSAGQGAADTQYF.

This clone showed up just a few times. The chain couples TRBV27 to TRBJ2-1; TRBD2 aligns across 7 bases. Germline lookup yields CDR1 MNHEY and CDR2 SMNVEV (reference sequence). The CDR3 has 17 amino acids. V was pared by 0 bases and J by 3 bases, with 8 bases of the junction left unmatched. This CDR3 is CASSLSGTTGLYNEQFF. The CDR3 DNA reads TGTGCCAGCAGTTTATCCGGGACTACCGGGCTCTACAATGAGCAGTTCTTC.

This clone was observed a handful of times. This chain joins TRBV15 and TRBJ2-2; D is unresolved. Germline V gives CDR1 LNHNV, CDR2 YYDKDF (reference sequence). V was trimmed by 1 base and J by 6 bases, leaving 9 bases between them. The CDR3 extends over 14 amino acids. Here the CDR3 DNA reads TGTGCCACCAGCAGAGTTAAATCAGCCGGGGAGCTGTTTTTT. The encoded protein is CATSRVKSAGELFF.

This clone showed up many times. The chain links TRBV11-3 to TRBJ2-7; 8 bases agree with TRBD1. V shed 3 bases and J 5 bases; nucleotides not matched to a gene: 3. CDR3 length: 13 amino acids. Per germline, CDR1 SGHNT and CDR2 YENEEA. The CDR3 DNA is TGTGCCAGCAGCTTGGAGACAGGGGACGAGCAGTACTTC. Residues: CASSLETGDEQYF.

This clone was picked up many times. V and J are TRBV28 and TRBJ2-7; the D gene is possibly TRBD2 (6 bases). The CDR3 is made up of 20 amino acids. V dropped 2 bases and J dropped 0 bases, with 26 bases sitting between them. Germline V gene data show CDR1 as MDHEN and CDR2 as SYDVKM. This CDR3 is CASSLPRRALASASSYEQYF. CDR3 bases: TGTGCCAGCAGTTTACCCCGCCGGGCGTTGGCTAGCGCCAGCTCCTACGAGCAGTACTTC.

The rearrangement links TRBV19 to TRBJ2-1; TRBD2 might be the D (5 bases). Germline-derived CDR1 and CDR2 are LNHDA and SQIVND (reference sequence). There are 14 residues in the CDR3. Trimming removed 3 bases from V and 1 base from J, with 7 bases in between. CDR3 coding DNA: TGTGCCAGTAGTATCGGCGGGTCCTACAATGAGCAGTTCTTC. This gives the protein CASSIGGSYNEQFF.

The DNA of the CDR3 is TGTGCCTGGAGTGTAAGGGTCAATCAGCCCCAGCATTTT. Translating it yields CAWSVRVNQPQHF. The chain employs TRBV30 and TRBJ1-5; D is uncertain. The V end was cut by 0 bases, the J end by 3 bases, with 6 bases between. This CDR3 region has 13 residues. Germline CDR1 is GTSNPN and CDR2 is SVGIG (reference sequence).

The genes are TRBV7-2 and TRBJ1-2, with TRBD1 identical over 9 bases. Trimming at V came to 3 bases and at J to 7 bases, leaving 3 bases not matched to a gene. Germline assignment: CDR1 SGHTA and CDR2 FQGNSA. The length of the CDR3 is 13 residues. CDR3 bases: TGTGCCAGCAGCTTCACAGGGGGCGGTGGCTACACCTTC. Its protein is CASSFTGGGGYTF.

This clone was recorded many times. V is TRBV2 and J is TRBJ2-7, with D possibly TRBD1 on 6 matching bases. In germline, CDR1 is SNHLY, CDR2 FYNNEI. V was shortened by 6 bases and J by 1 base, with 10 bases between the two germline ends. The CDR3 loop spans 13 amino acids. The CDR3 DNA sequence: TGTGCCAGCAGCGCCACAGGGTCCTACGAGCAGTACTTC. It encodes CASSATGSYEQYF.

There are many counts of this clone. The J gene is TRBJ2-1, the V gene TRBV9, with D possibly matching TRBD1 (5 bases). Trimming removed 0 bases at V and 5 bases at J, with 15 bases between. The CDR3 has 16 amino acids. CDR1 is SGDLS and CDR2 is YYNGEE in the germline V gene. CDR3 sequence reads: CASSVGRGFPNNEQFF. The CDR3 coding sequence is TGTGCCAGCAGCGTAGGAAGGGGTTTCCCAAACAATGAGCAGTTCTTC.

At least ten counts were recorded for this clone. In nucleotides, the CDR3 is TGCAGTGCTAGTACAGGCCTTTCCTACGAGCAGTACTTC. Its translation is CSASTGLSYEQYF. V is TRBV20-1 and J is TRBJ2-7; tentative D call: TRBD1 (5 bases). The ends were cut back, 3 bases at V and 1 base at J, with 10 bases in the middle. The length of the CDR3 is 13 residues. Germline V gene lookup returns CDR1 DFQATT and CDR2 SNEGSKA (reference sequence).

With respect to this clone: At one boundary the junction diverges from the germline segment, which might be a read error. The chain carries TRBV25-1 and TRBJ2-3, with a possible D match to TRBD1 (6 bases). The germline CDR1 and CDR2 sequences are MGHDK and SYGVNS. The length of the CDR3 is 17 residues. The CDR3 coding sequence is TGTGTCAGCAGTGAAACCTCCGGGGCAGGGGGCACAGATACGCAGTATTTT. Protein sequence: CVSSETSGAGGTDTQYF.

There are many counts of this clone. V usage is TRBV10-3 and J usage is TRBJ2-1; D ambiguous. The CDR3 consists of 13 residues. CDR1 ENHRY and CDR2 SYGVKD come from the germline V gene. The V and J ends lost 4 bases and 5 bases respectively, with 9 bases between them. The DNA for the CDR3 is TGTGCCATCAGTGCGCTAGATAACAATGAGCAGTTCTTC. This codes for CAISALDNNEQFF.

The chain couples TRBV28 to TRBJ1-2; 9 bases fit TRBD1. In germline, CDR1 is MDHEN, CDR2 SYDVKM. The junction had 8 bases not matched to a gene; V was cut back by 4 bases and J by 5 bases. The CDR3 covers 15 residues. CDR3 amino acids: CASSSPGQGRYGYTF. The CDR3 DNA reads TGTGCCAGCAGTTCCCCGGGACAGGGAAGATATGGCTACACCTTC.

This clone was observed many times. J is TRBJ2-7 and V is TRBV29-1; D ambiguous. CDR3 size: 12 residues. Germline V gene lookup returns CDR1 SQVTM and CDR2 ANQGSEA. Here the CDR3 DNA reads TGCACCGTCAGAGACTCCCGGTACGAGCAGTACTTC. Residues: CTVRDSRYEQYF.

Of note for this clone: Because the CDR3 is missing its conserved closing phenylalanine or tryptophan, this is likely a read error. The V gene is TRBV10-2, the J gene TRBJ1-1, with D unclear. From germline, CDR1 is WSHSY and CDR2 SAAADI. The CDR3 has 13 residues. V lost 6 bases and J lost 1, with 9 bases in between. CDR3 region: CASRAVANTEAFC. CDR3 DNA: TGCGCCAGCAGGGCGGTGGCGAACACTGAAGCTTTCTGT.

This clone was recorded at least ten times. The chain links TRBV4-1 to TRBJ2-2, with D possibly being TRBD1 (5 bases). This CDR3 comprises 15 residues. The ends were cut back, 1 base at V and 2 bases at J, with 8 bases in the middle. Germline CDR1 is MGHRA and CDR2 is YSYEKL. In nucleotides, the CDR3 is TGCGCCAGCAGCCAAGGACAGATCAACACCGGGGAGCTGTTTTTT. Protein sequence: CASSQGQINTGELFF.

The V call is TRBV20-1, the J call TRBJ1-4, with TRBD1 identical over 7 bases. Trimming at V came to 0 bases and at J to 5 bases, leaving 3 bases not matched to a gene. The CDR3 is 14 amino acids. Germline values: CDR1 DFQATT, CDR2 SNEGSKA (reference sequence). Here the CDR3 reads CSAREVQGNEKLFF. DNA for the CDR3: TGCAGTGCTAGAGAGGTACAGGGGAATGAAAAACTGTTTTTT.

This clone was recorded many times. The chain is built from TRBV6-1 and TRBJ1-1; TRBD1 aligns across 11 bases. The V and J ends lost 7 bases and 3 bases, in that order; junction bases with no gene match: 10. Germline V gene data show CDR1 as MNHNS and CDR2 as SASEGT. The CDR3 extends over 16 amino acids. The chain's CDR3 is CASKSPGTGGDTEAFF. The CDR3 DNA is TGTGCCAGCAAATCCCCCGGGACAGGGGGGGACACTGAAGCTTTCTTT.

This clone was observed many times. The chain recombines TRBV11-3 with TRBJ2-1, with 7 bases lining up with TRBD2. This CDR3 is built from 15 residues. V lost 5 bases and J lost 2; bases outside the gene matches: 6. Germline V gene data show CDR1 as SGHNT and CDR2 as YENEEA. In DNA form, the CDR3 reads TGTGCCAGCAGCATCTCTAGCGGAGCCTACAATGAGCAGTTCTTC. This encodes CASSISSGAYNEQFF.

A note on this clone: One junction end disagrees with the germline gene, perhaps due to a read error. The chain is built from TRBV5-1 and TRBJ2-1; D unclear. The germline CDR1 and CDR2 sequences are SGHRS and YFSETQ. The CDR3 covers 14 residues. As DNA, the CDR3 is TGCGCCAGCAGCTTGGGTCAGTCCTTGGATGGGCAGTTATTC. Amino acid sequence: CASSLGQSLDGQLF.

This clone has at least ten counts. This sequence joins TRBV18 and TRBJ1-1; D is ambiguous. CDR3 size: 13 residues. The V gene's germline CDR1 is KGHSH and CDR2 LQKENI. V shed 6 bases and J shed 1 base, with 9 bases lying between them. Here the CDR3 DNA reads TGTGCCAGCTCGAGGGCTGAGAACACTGAAGCTTTCTTT. It is translated as CASSRAENTEAFF. Full variable domain (outside the CDR3, taken from reference TRBV18 and TRBJ1-1): NAGVMQNPRHLVRRRGQEARLRCSPMKGHSHVYWYRQLPEEGLKFMVYLQKENIIDESGMPKERFSAEFPKEGPSILRIQQVVRGDSAAYFCASSRAENTEAFFGQGTRLTVV.

This clone is judged medium-sized (0.01 to 0.1%). The chain uses TRBV27 and TRBJ2-7; 10 bases map to TRBD2. V lost 4 bases, J lost 2 bases, and 2 bases stayed unmatched. The CDR3 sequence is 14 residues long. Germline values: CDR1 MNHEY, CDR2 SMNVEV (reference sequence). The CDR3 nucleotides read TGTGCCAGCAGTTCGACTAGCGGGCCCTACGAGCAGTACTTC. Amino acids: CASSSTSGPYEQYF.